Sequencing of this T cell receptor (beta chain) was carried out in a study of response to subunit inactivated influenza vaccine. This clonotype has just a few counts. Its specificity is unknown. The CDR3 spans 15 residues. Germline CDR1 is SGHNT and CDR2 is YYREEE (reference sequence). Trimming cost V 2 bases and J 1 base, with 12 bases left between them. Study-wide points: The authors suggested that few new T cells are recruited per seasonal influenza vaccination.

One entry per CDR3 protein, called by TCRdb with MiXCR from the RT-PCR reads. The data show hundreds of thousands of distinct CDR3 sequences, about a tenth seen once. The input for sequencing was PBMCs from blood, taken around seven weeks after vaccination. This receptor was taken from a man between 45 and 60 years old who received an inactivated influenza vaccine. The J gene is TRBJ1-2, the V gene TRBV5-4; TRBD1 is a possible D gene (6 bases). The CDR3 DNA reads TGTGCCAGCAGCTTAATAGGACAGTATAACTATGGCTACACCTTC. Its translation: CASSLIGQYNYGYTF.